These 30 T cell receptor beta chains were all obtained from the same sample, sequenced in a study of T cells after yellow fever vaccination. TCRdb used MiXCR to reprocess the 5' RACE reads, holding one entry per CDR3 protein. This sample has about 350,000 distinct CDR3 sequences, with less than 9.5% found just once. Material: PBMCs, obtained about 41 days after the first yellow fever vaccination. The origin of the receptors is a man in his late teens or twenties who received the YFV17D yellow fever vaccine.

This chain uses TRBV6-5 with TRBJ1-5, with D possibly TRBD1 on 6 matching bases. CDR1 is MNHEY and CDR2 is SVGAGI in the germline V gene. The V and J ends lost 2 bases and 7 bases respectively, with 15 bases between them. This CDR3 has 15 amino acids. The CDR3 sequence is CASSYGPGVGQPQHF. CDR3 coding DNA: TGTGCCAGCAGTTACGGGCCAGGGGTCGGGCAGCCCCAGCATTTT.

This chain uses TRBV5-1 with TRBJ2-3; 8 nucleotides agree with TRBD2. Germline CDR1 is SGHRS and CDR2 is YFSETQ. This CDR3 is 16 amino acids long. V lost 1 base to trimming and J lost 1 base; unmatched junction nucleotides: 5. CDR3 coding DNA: TGCGCCAGCAGCTTGCGGGGGGGAGACCGCACAGATACGCAGTATTTT. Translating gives CASSLRGGDRTDTQYF.

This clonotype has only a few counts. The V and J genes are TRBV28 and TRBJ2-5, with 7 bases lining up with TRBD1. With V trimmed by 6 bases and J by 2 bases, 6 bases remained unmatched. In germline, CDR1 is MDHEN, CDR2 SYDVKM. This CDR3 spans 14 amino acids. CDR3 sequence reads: CASRPGQSQETQYF. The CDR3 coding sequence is TGTGCCAGCAGACCGGGACAGTCACAAGAGACCCAGTACTTC. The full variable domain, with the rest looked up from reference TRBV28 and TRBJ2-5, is DVKVTQSSRYLVKRTGEKVFLECVQDMDHENMFWYRQDPGLGLRLIYFSYDVKMKEKGDIPEGYSVSREKKERFSLILESASTNQTSMYLCASRPGQSQETQYFGPGTRLLVL.

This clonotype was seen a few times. CDR3 sequence reads: CASSPGAQVYTF. The CDR3 DNA is TGCGCCAGCAGCCCGGGCGCACAGGTCTACACCTTC. This chain uses TRBV5-1 with TRBJ1-2; tentatively, D is TRBD1 (5 bases). With 4 bases removed from V and 10 bases from J, the gap between germline ends came to 14 bases. The CDR3 contains 12 residues. Germline values: CDR1 SGHRS, CDR2 YFSETQ.

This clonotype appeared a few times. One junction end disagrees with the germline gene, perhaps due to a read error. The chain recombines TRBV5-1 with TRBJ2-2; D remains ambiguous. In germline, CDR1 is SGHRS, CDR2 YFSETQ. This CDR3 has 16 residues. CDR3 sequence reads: CASSLEVSSNAGELFF. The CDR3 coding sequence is TGCGCCAGCAGCTTGGAGGTCAGTTCGAACGCCGGGGAGCTGTTTTTT.

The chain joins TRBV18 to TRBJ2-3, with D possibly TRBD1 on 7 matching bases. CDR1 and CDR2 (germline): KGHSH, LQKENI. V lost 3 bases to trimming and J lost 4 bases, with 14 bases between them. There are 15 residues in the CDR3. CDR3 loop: CASSPAGGTPDTQYF. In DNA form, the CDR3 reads TGTGCCAGCTCACCGGCAGGGGGGACCCCAGATACGCAGTATTTT.

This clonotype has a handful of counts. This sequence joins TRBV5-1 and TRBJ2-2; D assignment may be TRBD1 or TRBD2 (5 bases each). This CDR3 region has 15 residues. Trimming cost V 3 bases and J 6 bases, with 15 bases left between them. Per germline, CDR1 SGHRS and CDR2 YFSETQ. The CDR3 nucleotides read TGCGCCAGCAGCTCCGGGACGGTGAGGGCCGGGGAGCTGTTTTTT. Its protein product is CASSSGTVRAGELFF.

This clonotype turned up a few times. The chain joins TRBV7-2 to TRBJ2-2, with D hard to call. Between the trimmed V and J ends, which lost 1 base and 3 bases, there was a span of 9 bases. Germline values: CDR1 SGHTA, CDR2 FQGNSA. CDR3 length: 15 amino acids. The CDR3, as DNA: TGTGCCAGCAGCTTAGTGAGGATTCACACCGGGGAGCTGTTTTTT. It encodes CASSLVRIHTGELFF. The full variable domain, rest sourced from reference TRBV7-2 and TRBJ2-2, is GAGVSQSPSNKVTEKGKDVELRCDPISGHTALYWYRQSLGQGLEFLIYFQGNSAPDKSGLPSDRFSAERTGGSVSTLTIQRTQQEDSAVYLCASSLVRIHTGELFFGEGSRLTVL.

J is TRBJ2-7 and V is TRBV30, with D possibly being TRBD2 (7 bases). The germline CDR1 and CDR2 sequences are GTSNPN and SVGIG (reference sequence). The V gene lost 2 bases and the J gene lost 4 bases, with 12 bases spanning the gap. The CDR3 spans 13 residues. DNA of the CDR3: TGTGCCTGGAGTAGGGGGGGCGCATACGAGCAGTACTTC. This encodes CAWSRGGAYEQYF.

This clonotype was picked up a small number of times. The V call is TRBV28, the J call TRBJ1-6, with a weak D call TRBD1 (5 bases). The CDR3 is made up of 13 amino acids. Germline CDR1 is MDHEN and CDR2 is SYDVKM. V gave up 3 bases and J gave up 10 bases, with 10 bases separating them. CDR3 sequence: CASSLRDGSPLHF. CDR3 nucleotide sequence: TGTGCCAGCAGTTTGAGGGACGGATCACCCCTCCACTTT. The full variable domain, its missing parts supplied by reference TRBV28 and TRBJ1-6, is DVKVTQSSRYLVKRTGEKVFLECVQDMDHENMFWYRQDPGLGLRLIYFSYDVKMKEKGDIPEGYSVSREKKERFSLILESASTNQTSMYLCASSLRDGSPLHFGNGTRLTVT.

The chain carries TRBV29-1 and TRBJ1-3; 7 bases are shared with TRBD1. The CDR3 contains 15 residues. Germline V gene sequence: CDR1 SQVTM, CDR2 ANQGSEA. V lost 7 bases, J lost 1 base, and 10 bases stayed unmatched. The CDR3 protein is CSAGTDSTSGNTIYF. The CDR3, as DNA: TGCAGCGCCGGGACAGACTCGACTTCTGGAAACACCATATATTTT. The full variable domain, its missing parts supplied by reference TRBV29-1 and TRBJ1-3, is SAVISQKPSRDICQRGTSLTIQCQVDSQVTMMFWYRQQPGQSLTLIATANQGSEATYESGFVIDKFPISRPNLTFSTLTVSNMSPEDSSIYLCSAGTDSTSGNTIYFGEGSWLTVV.

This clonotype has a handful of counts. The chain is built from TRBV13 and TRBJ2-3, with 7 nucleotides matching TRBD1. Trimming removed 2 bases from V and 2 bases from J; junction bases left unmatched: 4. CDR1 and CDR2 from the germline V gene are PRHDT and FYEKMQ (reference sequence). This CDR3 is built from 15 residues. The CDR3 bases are TGTGCCAGCAGCTTACCTGACAGGGACACAGATACGCAGTATTTT. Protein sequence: CASSLPDRDTDTQYF.

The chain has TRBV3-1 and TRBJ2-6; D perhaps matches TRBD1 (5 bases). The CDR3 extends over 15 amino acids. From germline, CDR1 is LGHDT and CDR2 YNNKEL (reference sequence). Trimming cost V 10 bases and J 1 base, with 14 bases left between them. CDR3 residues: CATCIRASGANVLTF. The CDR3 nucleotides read TGTGCCACCTGCATCAGGGCTTCTGGGGCCAACGTCCTGACTTTC.

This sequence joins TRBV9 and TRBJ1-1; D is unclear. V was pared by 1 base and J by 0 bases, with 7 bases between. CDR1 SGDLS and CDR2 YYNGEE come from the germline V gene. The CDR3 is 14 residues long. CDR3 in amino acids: CASSVSIVNTEAFF. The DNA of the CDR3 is TGTGCCAGCAGCGTATCGATTGTGAACACTGAAGCTTTCTTT.

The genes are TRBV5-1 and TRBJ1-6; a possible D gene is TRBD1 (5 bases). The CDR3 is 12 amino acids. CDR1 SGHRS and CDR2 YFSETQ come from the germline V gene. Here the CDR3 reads CAGAANNSPLHF. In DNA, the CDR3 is TGCGCAGGGGCCGCAAATAATTCACCCCTCCACTTT.

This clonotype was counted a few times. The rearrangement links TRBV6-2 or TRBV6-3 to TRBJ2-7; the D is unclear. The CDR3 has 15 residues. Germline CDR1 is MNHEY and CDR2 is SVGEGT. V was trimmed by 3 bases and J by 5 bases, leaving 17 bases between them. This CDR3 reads CASSYPGDPSDEQYF. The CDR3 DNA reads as TGTGCCAGCAGTTATCCTGGAGACCCATCGGACGAGCAGTACTTC.

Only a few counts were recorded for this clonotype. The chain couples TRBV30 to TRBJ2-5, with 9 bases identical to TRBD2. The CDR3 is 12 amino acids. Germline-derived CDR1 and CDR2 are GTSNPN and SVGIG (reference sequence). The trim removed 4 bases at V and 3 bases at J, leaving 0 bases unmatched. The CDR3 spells CAWTSGEETQYF. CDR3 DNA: TGTGCCTGGACTAGCGGGGAAGAGACCCAGTACTTC.

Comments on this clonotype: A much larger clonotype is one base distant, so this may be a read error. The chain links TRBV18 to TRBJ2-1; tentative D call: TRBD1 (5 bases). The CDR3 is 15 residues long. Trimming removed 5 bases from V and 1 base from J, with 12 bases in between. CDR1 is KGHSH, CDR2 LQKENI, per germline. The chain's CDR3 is CASSYRQYSYNEQFF. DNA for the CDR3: TGTGCCAGCTCATATAGACAGTATTCCTACAATGAGCAGTTCTTC.

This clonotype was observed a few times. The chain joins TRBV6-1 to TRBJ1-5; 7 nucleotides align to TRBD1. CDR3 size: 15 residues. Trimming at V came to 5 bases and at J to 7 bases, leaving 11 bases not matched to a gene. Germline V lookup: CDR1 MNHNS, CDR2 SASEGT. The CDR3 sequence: CASSKLRDSWQPQHF. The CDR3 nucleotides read TGTGCCAGCAGTAAACTCCGGGACAGTTGGCAGCCCCAGCATTTT.

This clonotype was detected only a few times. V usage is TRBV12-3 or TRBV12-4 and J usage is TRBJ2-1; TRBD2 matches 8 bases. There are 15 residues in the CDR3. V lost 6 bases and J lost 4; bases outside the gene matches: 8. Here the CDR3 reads CASSLTGGRYNEQFF. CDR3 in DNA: TGTGCCAGCAGCCTGACGGGGGGGCGTTACAATGAGCAGTTCTTC.

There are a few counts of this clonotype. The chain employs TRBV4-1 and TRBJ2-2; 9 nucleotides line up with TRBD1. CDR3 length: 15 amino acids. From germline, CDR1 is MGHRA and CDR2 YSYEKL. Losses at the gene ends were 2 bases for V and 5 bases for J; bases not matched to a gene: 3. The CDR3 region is CASSQRTGVTGELFF. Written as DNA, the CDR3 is TGCGCCAGCAGCCAACGGACAGGGGTGACCGGGGAGCTGTTTTTT.

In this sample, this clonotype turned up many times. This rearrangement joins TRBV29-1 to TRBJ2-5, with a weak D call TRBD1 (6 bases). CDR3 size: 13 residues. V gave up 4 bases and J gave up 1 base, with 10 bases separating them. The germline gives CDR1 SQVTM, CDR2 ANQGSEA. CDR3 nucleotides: TGCAGCGTTGCGCAGGGGTTCCAAGAGACCCAGTACTTC. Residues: CSVAQGFQETQYF. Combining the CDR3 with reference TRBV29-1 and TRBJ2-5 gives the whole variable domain SAVISQKPSRDICQRGTSLTIQCQVDSQVTMMFWYRQQPGQSLTLIATANQGSEATYESGFVIDKFPISRPNLTFSTLTVSNMSPEDSSIYLCSVAQGFQETQYFGPGTRLLVL.

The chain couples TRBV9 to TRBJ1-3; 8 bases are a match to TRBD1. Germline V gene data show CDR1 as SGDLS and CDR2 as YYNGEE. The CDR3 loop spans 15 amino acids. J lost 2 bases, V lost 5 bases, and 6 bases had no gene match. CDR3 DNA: TGTGCCAGCAGACCGGGGACAGGACCTGGAAACACCATATATTTT. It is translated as CASRPGTGPGNTIYF.

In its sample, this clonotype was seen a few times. The CDR3 reads CASSEPGQGANSPLHF. CDR3 DNA: TGTGCCAGCAGTGAGCCGGGACAGGGGGCGAATTCACCCCTCCACTTT. The chain recombines TRBV6-1 with TRBJ1-6, with TRBD1 identical over 12 bases. This CDR3 region has 16 residues. CDR1 MNHNS and CDR2 SASEGT come from the germline V gene. V lost 3 bases to trimming and J lost 7 bases; unmatched junction nucleotides: 4.

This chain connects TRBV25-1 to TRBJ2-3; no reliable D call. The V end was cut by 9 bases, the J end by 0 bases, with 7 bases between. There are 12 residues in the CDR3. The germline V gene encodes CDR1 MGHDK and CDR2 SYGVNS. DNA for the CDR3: TGTGCCAGTGAACCTAGCACAGATACGCAGTATTTT. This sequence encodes CASEPSTDTQYF.

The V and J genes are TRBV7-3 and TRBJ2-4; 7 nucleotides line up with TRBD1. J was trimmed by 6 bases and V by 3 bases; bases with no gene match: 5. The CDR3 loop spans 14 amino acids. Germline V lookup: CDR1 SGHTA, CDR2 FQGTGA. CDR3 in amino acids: CASSFTGDGNIQYF. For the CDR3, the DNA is TGTGCCAGCAGCTTCACAGGGGATGGAAACATTCAGTACTTC.

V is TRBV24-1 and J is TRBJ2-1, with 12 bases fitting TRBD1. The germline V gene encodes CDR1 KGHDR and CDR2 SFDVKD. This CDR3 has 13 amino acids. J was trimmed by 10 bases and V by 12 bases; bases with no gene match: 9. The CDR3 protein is CARRDRGRGEQFF. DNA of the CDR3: TGTGCCCGCCGGGACAGGGGGCGCGGGGAGCAGTTCTTC.

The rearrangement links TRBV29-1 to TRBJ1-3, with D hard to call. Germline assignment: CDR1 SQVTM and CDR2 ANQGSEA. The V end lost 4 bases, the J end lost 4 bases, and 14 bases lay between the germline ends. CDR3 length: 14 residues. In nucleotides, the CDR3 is TGCAGCGTTGTAAAGGAGTCGGACGGAAACACCATATATTTT. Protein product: CSVVKESDGNTIYF. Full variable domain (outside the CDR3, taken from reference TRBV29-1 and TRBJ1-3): SAVISQKPSRDICQRGTSLTIQCQVDSQVTMMFWYRQQPGQSLTLIATANQGSEATYESGFVIDKFPISRPNLTFSTLTVSNMSPEDSSIYLCSVVKESDGNTIYFGEGSWLTVV.

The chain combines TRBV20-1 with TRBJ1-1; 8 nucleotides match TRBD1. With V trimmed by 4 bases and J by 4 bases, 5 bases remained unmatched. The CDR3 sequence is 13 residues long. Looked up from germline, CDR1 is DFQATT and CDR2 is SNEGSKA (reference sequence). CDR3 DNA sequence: TGCAGTGCTAAAACAGGGGGTGGCACTGAAGCTTTCTTT. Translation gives CSAKTGGGTEAFF.

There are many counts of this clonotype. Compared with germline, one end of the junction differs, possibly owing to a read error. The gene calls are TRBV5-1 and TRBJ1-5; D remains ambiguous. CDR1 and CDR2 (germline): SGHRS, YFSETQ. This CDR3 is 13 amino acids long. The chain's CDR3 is CASSLTGDQPQHF. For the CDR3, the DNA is TGTGCCAGCAGCTTAACCGGGGATCAGCCCCAGCATTTT.